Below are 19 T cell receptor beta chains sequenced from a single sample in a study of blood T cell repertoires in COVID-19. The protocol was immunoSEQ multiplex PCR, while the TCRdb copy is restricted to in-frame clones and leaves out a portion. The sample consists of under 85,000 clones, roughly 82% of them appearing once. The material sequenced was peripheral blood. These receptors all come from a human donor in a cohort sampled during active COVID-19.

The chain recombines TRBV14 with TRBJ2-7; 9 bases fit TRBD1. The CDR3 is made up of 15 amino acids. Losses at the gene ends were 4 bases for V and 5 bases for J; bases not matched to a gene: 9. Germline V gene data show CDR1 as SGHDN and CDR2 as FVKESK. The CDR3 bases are TGTGCCAGCAGCCTTACCGGGACAGGGAGTGACGAGCAGTACTTC. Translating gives CASSLTGTGSDEQYF.

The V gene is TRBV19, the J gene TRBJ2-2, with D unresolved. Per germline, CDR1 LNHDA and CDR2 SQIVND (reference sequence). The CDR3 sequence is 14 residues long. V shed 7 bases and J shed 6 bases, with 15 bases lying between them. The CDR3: CASTAIGVPGELFF. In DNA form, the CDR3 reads TGTGCCAGTACCGCTATTGGAGTACCCGGGGAGCTGTTTTTT.

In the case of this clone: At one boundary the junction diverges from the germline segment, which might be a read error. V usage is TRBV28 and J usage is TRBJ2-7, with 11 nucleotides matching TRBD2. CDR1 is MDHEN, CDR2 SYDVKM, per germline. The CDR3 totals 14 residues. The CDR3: CASSSPTSGATLGF. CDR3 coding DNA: TGTGCCAGCAGTTCCCCGACTAGCGGGGCTACTCTTGGCTTC.

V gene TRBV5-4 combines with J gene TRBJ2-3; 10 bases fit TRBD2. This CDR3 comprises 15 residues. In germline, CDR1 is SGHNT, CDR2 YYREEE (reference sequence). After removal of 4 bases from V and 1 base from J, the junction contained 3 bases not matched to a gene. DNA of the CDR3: TGTGCCAGCAGCACCGGACTAGCGGGCACAGATACGCAGTATTTT. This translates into CASSTGLAGTDTQYF.

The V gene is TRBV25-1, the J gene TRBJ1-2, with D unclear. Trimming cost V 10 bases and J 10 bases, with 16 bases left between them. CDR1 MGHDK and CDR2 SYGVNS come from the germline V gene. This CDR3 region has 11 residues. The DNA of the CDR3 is TGTGCCACCCTCCTCGGACTTCACTACACCTTC. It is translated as CATLLGLHYTF.

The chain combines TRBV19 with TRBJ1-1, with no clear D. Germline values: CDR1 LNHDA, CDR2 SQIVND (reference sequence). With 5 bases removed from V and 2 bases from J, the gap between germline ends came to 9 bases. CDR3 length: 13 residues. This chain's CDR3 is CASSGQVNTEAFF. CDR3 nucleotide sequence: TGTGCCAGTAGTGGGCAGGTAAACACTGAAGCTTTCTTT.

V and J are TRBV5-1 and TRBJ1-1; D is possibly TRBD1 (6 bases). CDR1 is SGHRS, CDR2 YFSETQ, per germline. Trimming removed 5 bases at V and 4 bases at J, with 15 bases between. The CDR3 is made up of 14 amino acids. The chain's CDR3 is CASSTRGEGTEAFF. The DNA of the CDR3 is TGCGCCAGCAGTACCAGGGGAGAAGGCACTGAAGCTTTCTTT.

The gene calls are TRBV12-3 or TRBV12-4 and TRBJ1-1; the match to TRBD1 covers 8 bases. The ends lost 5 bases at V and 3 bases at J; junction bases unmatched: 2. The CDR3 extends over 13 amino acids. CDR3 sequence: CASSLTGDTEAFF. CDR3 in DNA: TGTGCCAGCAGTCTGACAGGGGACACTGAAGCTTTCTTT.

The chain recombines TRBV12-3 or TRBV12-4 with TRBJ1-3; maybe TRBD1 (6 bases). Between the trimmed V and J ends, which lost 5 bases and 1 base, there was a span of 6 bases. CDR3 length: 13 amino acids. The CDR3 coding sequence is TGTGCCAGCAGTACAGGGTCTGGAAACACCATATATTTT. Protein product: CASSTGSGNTIYF.

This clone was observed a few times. CDR3 protein: CASTSGGSQPQHF. CDR3 in DNA: TGTGCCAGTACCTCAGGGGGAAGTCAGCCCCAGCATTTT. V is TRBV19 and J is TRBJ1-5, with TRBD1 identical over 7 bases. The CDR3 length is 13 residues. J lost 6 bases, V lost 7 bases, and 6 bases had no gene match. CDR1 and CDR2 (germline): LNHDA, SQIVND (reference sequence).

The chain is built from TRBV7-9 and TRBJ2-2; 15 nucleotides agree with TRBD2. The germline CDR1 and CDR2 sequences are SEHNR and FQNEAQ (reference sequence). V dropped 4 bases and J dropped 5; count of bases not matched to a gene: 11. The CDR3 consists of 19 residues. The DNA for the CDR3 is TGTGCCAGCAGCTCGCAACCGGGACTAGCGGGGGGCGTGACCGGGGAGCTGTTTTTT. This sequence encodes CASSSQPGLAGGVTGELFF. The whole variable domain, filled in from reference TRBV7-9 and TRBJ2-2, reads DTGVSQNPRHKITKRGQNVTFRCDPISEHNRLYWYRQTLGQGPEFLTYFQNEAQLEKSRLLSDRFSAERPKGSFSTLEIQRTEQGDSAMYLCASSSQPGLAGGVTGELFFGEGSRLTVL.

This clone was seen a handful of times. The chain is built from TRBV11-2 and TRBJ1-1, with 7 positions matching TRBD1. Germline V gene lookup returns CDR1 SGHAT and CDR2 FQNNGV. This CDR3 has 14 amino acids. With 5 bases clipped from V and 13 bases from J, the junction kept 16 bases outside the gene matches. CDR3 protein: CASSDRRRQGWVFF. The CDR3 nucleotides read TGTGCCAGCAGCGATCGACGACGACAGGGATGGGTTTTCTTT. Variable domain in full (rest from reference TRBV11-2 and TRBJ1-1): EAGVAQSPRYKIIEKRQSVAFWCNPISGHATLYWYQQILGQGPKLLIQFQNNGVVDDSQLPKDRFSAERLKGVDSTLKIQPAKLEDSAVYLCASSDRRRQGWVFFGQGTRLTVV.

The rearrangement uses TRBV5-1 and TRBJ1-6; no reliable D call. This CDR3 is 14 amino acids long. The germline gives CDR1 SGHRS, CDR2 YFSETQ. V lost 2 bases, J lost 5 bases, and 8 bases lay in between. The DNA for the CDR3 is TGCGCCAGCAGCTTAGGTCAGGATAATTCACCCCTCCACTTT. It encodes CASSLGQDNSPLHF.

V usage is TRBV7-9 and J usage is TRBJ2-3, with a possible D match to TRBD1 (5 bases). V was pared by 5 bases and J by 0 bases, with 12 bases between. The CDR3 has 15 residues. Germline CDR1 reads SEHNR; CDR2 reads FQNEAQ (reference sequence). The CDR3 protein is CASSPETASTDTQYF. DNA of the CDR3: TGTGCCAGCAGCCCGGAGACAGCTAGCACAGATACGCAGTATTTT.

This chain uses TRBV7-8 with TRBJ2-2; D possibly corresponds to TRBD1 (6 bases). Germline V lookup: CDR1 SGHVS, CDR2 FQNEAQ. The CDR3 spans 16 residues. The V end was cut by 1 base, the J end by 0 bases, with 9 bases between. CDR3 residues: CASSLVGHANTGELFF. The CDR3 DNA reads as TGTGCCAGCAGCTTAGTGGGACACGCGAACACCGGGGAGCTGTTTTTT.

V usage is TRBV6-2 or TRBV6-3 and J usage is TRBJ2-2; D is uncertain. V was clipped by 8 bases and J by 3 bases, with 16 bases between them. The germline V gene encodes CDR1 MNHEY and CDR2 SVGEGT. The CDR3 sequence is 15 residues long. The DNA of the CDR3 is TGTGCCAGCGGCCCCGCCTTCTATTACACCGGGGAGCTGTTTTTT. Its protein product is CASGPAFYYTGELFF.

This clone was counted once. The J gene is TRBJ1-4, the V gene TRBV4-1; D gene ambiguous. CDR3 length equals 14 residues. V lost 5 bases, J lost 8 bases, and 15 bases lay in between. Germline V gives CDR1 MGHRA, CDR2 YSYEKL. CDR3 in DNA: TGCGCCAGCAGCGGCGATGCGGGAGGCGAAAAACTGTTTTTT. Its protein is CASSGDAGGEKLFF.

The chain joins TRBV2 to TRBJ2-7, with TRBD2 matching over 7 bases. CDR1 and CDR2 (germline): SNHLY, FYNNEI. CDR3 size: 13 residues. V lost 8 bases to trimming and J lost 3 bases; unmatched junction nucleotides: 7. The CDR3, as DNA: TGTGCCAGCTACTCGCTAGCGGACTACGAGCAGTACTTC. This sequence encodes CASYSLADYEQYF. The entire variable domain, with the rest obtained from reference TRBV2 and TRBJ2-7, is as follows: EPEVTQTPSHQVTQMGQEVILRCVPISNHLYFYWYRQILGQKVEFLVSFYNNEISEKSEIFDDQFSVERPDGSNFTLKIRSTKLEDSAMYFCASYSLADYEQYFGPGTRLTVT.

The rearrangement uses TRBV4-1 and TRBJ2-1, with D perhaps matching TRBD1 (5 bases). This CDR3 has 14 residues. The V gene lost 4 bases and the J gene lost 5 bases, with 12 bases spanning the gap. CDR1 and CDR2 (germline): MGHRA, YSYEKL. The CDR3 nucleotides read TGCGCCAGCAGCCTTCTTACAGGAGACAATGAGCAGTTCTTC. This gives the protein CASSLLTGDNEQFF.